This T cell receptor beta chain was sequenced for a study of CD8 T cells in Susac syndrome. Overall study context: Patients with Susac syndrome were therapy-naive, taking corticosteroids, with some also receiving intravenous immunoglobulin, or taking intravenous immunoglobulin alone at the time their blood was drawn.

From blood CD8+ and CD4+ T cells, the TCR beta chain was sequenced. This clonotype was detected once. CDR1 and CDR2 (germline): LGHDT, YNNKEL (reference sequence). V lost 4 bases, J lost 4 bases, and 11 bases lay in between. This CDR3 contains 13 residues. cDNA came from approximately 0.5 to 1 ug RNA primed by random hexamers. Coverage of TCR beta CDR3 amplification by immunoSEQ multiplex PCR extended to 54 Vbeta and 13 Jbeta. From the immunoSEQ multiplex PCR reads, TCRdb called clonotypes with MiXCR, one entry per CDR3 protein. The sample has some 170,000 distinct CDR3 sequences, around 94% seen once; the top ten hold 0.099%.

The source of this sequence is a human donor with Susac syndrome. The chain combines TRBV3-1 with TRBJ2-7; D remains unclear. Sequences were obtained from CD4+ T cells from PBMCs. CDR3 loop: CASSPRQSYEQYF. Written as DNA, the CDR3 is TGTGCCAGCAGCCCCCGCCAGAGTTACGAGCAGTACTTC.